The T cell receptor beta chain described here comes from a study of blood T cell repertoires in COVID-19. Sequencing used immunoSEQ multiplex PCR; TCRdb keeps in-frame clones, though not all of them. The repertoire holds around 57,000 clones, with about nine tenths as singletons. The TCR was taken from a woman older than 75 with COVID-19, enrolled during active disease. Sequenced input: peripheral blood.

CDR3 nucleotides: TGTGCCAGCAGGCCAAGTGAGAATTCACCCCTCCACTTT. Translated, it gives CASRPSENSPLHF. The chain joins TRBV27 to TRBJ1-6, with D hard to call. The CDR3 sequence is 13 residues long. From germline, CDR1 is MNHEY and CDR2 SMNVEV (reference sequence). The V gene lost 6 bases and the J gene lost 7 bases, with 10 bases spanning the gap.